Listed here are 28 T cell receptor beta chains from one sample, sequenced in a study of blood T cell repertoires in COVID-19. The table came from immunoSEQ multiplex PCR; TCRdb's copy has only in-frame clones and leaves some out. The data hold about 130,000 clones, with less than 90% observed a single time. The sequenced sample consisted of PBMCs or T cells enriched from blood (not recorded which). The receptors derive from a man aged 25-45 years who had recovered from COVID-19.

A word on this clone: This same CDR3 is encoded by further DNA sequences in the sample. V usage is TRBV18 and J usage is TRBJ1-4; D not certain. V was cut by 3 bases and J by 5 bases, with 4 bases left in between. Per germline, CDR1 KGHSH and CDR2 LQKENI. The CDR3 runs to 12 residues. The CDR3 loop reads CASSPENEKLFF. CDR3 coding DNA: TGTGCCAGCTCACCGGAGAATGAAAAACTGTTTTTT.

The chain links TRBV19 to TRBJ2-1; the D gene is possibly TRBD2 (5 bases). V was shortened by 10 bases and J by 0 bases, with 13 bases between the two germline ends. The CDR3 contains 14 residues. Germline V CDR1 and CDR2: LNHDA, SQIVND (reference sequence). DNA for the CDR3: TGTGCCACCCGGACGGGAAGCTCCTACAATGAGCAGTTCTTC. Amino acid sequence: CATRTGSSYNEQFF.

The rearrangement links TRBV11-2 to TRBJ2-1; D possibly corresponds to TRBD1 (8 bases). The length of the CDR3 is 16 residues. Germline V gives CDR1 SGHAT, CDR2 FQNNGV. Deletions cut 6 bases from V and 3 bases from J, with 18 bases between. The CDR3 loop is CASSSRGDRSYNEQFF. CDR3 DNA: TGTGCCAGCAGTTCCCGGGGGGACAGGAGCTACAATGAGCAGTTCTTC. Supplemented by reference TRBV11-2 and TRBJ2-1, the full variable domain reads EAGVAQSPRYKIIEKRQSVAFWCNPISGHATLYWYQQILGQGPKLLIQFQNNGVVDDSQLPKDRFSAERLKGVDSTLKIQPAKLEDSAVYLCASSSRGDRSYNEQFFGPGTRLTVL.

Details on this clone: Other DNA sequences in this sample translate to the same CDR3. In DNA, the CDR3 is TGTGCCAGTAGTATGGGGACAGGGGGGTACACTGAAGCTTTCTTT. Protein product: CASSMGTGGYTEAFF. This chain joins TRBV19 and TRBJ1-1; TRBD1 agrees at 11 bases. The CDR3 is 15 residues long. Per germline, CDR1 LNHDA and CDR2 SQIVND (reference sequence). V shed 3 bases, J shed 3 bases, and the junction held 3 bases outside the gene matches.

This chain links TRBV21-1 with TRBJ1-5. TRBV21-1 is recorded as a pseudogene. The CDR3 consists of 18 residues. CDR3 region: CASSNQPAGILNNQPQHF. The CDR3 bases are TGTGCCAGCAGCAACCAGCCGGCGGGGATCTTGAACAATCAGCCCCAGCATTTT.

The genes are TRBV5-6 and TRBJ1-1; D is possibly TRBD1 (6 bases). The CDR3 runs to 14 residues. Germline assignment: CDR1 SGHDT and CDR2 YYEEEE. The V end was cut by 0 bases, the J end by 7 bases, with 13 bases between. CDR3 amino acids: CASSLGRGRDEAFF. The DNA for the CDR3 is TGTGCCAGCAGCTTGGGCAGGGGCCGGGATGAAGCTTTCTTT.

V and J are TRBV6-5 and TRBJ1-2, with 7 bases lining up with TRBD1. J gave up 8 bases and V 8 bases, and 17 bases lay outside the gene matches. This CDR3 is 15 amino acids long. Germline V gives CDR1 MNHEY, CDR2 SVGAGI. The CDR3 protein is CASQEPGQPTIGYTF. For the CDR3, the DNA is TGTGCCAGCCAAGAACCGGGACAGCCGACTATCGGCTACACCTTC.

The rearrangement joins TRBV19 to TRBJ1-1, with 8 bases aligning to TRBD1. Germline lookup yields CDR1 LNHDA and CDR2 SQIVND (reference sequence). V was clipped by 6 bases and J by 5 bases; unmatched bases: 8. This CDR3 is 14 amino acids long. The CDR3 DNA follows: TGTGCCAGTAGCTACACAGGGGGAGGAACTGAAGCTTTCTTT. It yields the protein CASSYTGGGTEAFF.

This clone showed up just once. The rearrangement links TRBV29-1 to TRBJ1-1, with D perhaps TRBD1 (5 bases). Between the trimmed V and J ends, which lost 6 bases and 3 bases, there was a span of 23 bases. The CDR3 contains 16 residues. Germline V gene data show CDR1 as SQVTM and CDR2 as ANQGSEA. CDR3 DNA: TGCAGCGTCACCGGAGGGCAGGGTAGCTTCGACACTGAAGCTTTCTTT. Translated: CSVTGGQGSFDTEAFF.

This chain uses TRBV11-3 with TRBJ2-7; TRBD1 is a possible D gene (9 bases). The CDR3 contains 16 residues. Trimming cost V 4 bases and J 4 bases, with 20 bases left between them. The V gene's germline CDR1 is SGHNT and CDR2 YENEEA. CDR3 protein: CASSSGQGPSGYEQYF. DNA for the CDR3: TGTGCCAGCAGCTCGGGACAGGGCCCTAGCGGGTACGAGCAGTACTTC.

The chain employs TRBV5-4 and TRBJ2-5; 7 positions match TRBD2. V shed 4 bases, J shed 4 bases, and the junction held 7 bases outside the gene matches. Looked up from germline, CDR1 is SGHNT and CDR2 is YYREEE (reference sequence). This CDR3 is built from 14 residues. The CDR3 spells CASSTGGRGETQYF. The CDR3 region has the DNA TGTGCCAGCAGCACCGGGGGGAGGGGAGAGACCCAGTACTTC.

The chain is built from TRBV9 and TRBJ1-6; maybe TRBD1 (5 bases). Germline CDR1 SGDLS, CDR2 YYNGEE. V lost 5 bases, J lost 6 bases, and 18 bases lay in between. This CDR3 is built from 16 residues. Here the CDR3 DNA reads TGTGCCAGCAGTCGCGGGGAGGGGCGATTTAATTCACCCCTCCACTTT. It encodes CASSRGEGRFNSPLHF.

This rearrangement joins TRBV7-9 to TRBJ1-1; 7 bases line up with TRBD1. Looked up from germline, CDR1 is SEHNR and CDR2 is FQNEAQ (reference sequence). V shed 5 bases, J shed 1 base, and the junction held 4 bases outside the gene matches. The CDR3 contains 14 residues. The CDR3 reads CASSPDRKNTEAFF. DNA for the CDR3: TGTGCCAGCAGCCCGGACAGGAAGAACACTGAAGCTTTCTTT.

This chain joins TRBV6-5 and TRBJ1-2, with 8 bases aligning to TRBD1. The trim removed 5 bases at V and 3 bases at J, leaving 5 bases unmatched. The germline CDR1 and CDR2 sequences are MNHEY and SVGAGI. The CDR3 totals 14 residues. CDR3 coding DNA: TGTGCCAGCAGTAGAGAGGACAGGGACTATGGCTACACCTTC. Its protein product is CASSREDRDYGYTF.

The rearrangement joins TRBV7-9 to TRBJ1-1; a weak D match, TRBD1 (5 bases). Germline V gene lookup returns CDR1 SEHNR and CDR2 FQNEAQ (reference sequence). Trimming removed 5 bases at V and 6 bases at J, with 16 bases between. CDR3 size: 14 residues. DNA of the CDR3: TGTGCCAGCAGCCAGACGACGGGGGTAGCTGAAGCTTTCTTT. This gives the protein CASSQTTGVAEAFF.

The CDR3 protein is CAINSGHRNTEAFF. DNA for the CDR3: TGTGCCATCAACTCGGGACACCGGAACACTGAAGCTTTCTTT. V and J are TRBV10-3 and TRBJ1-1, with D possibly matching TRBD1 (6 bases). Per the germline V gene, CDR1 is ENHRY and CDR2 is SYGVKD. Trimming took 7 bases from V and 1 from J, leaving 13 bases between them. This CDR3 has 14 residues.

This clone was found once. The CDR3 DNA is TGTGCCATCAGTGAGTCGACTGGGTCCTACGAGCAGTACGTC. Translation gives CAISESTGSYEQYV. This rearrangement joins TRBV10-3 to TRBJ2-7; D gene uncertain. The CDR3 is made up of 14 amino acids. The V gene's germline CDR1 is ENHRY and CDR2 SYGVKD. V was cut by 0 bases and J by 1 base, with 7 bases left in between.

The V and J genes are TRBV20-1 and TRBJ1-1; D might be TRBD1 (6 bases). The CDR3 has 14 amino acids. V lost 3 bases to trimming and J lost 1 base, with 12 bases between them. Germline loops: CDR1 DFQATT, CDR2 SNEGSKA (reference sequence). The CDR3 here is CSASDRRANTEAFF. DNA for the CDR3: TGCAGTGCTAGTGACAGGCGGGCGAACACTGAAGCTTTCTTT.

The chain recombines TRBV3-1 (or the pseudogene TRBV3-2) with TRBJ1-3; 11 positions agree with TRBD1. The CDR3 loop spans 14 amino acids. The germline V gene encodes CDR1 LGHDT and CDR2 YNNKEL (reference sequence). V gave up 6 bases and J gave up 2 bases; unmatched junction bases: 0. CDR3 sequence: CASRDRGPGNTIYF. In DNA form, the CDR3 reads TGTGCCAGCAGGGACAGGGGGCCTGGAAACACCATATATTTT.

The chain uses TRBV5-6 and TRBJ2-7; D ambiguous. Deletions cut 4 bases from V and 1 base from J, with 3 bases between. In germline, CDR1 is SGHDT, CDR2 YYEEEE. This CDR3 has 11 residues. CDR3 in amino acids: CASSASYEQYF. The CDR3 region has the DNA TGTGCCAGCAGCGCGTCCTACGAGCAGTACTTC.

This sequence joins TRBV6-6 and TRBJ2-3; 8 nucleotides agree with TRBD2. This CDR3 is 15 amino acids long. Per the germline V gene, CDR1 is MNHNY and CDR2 is SVGAGI (reference sequence). The J segment lost 6 bases and the V segment lost 2 bases, leaving 7 bases of the junction unmatched. In DNA form, the CDR3 reads TGTGCCAGCAGTTACACTAGCGGACTTTTCGATACGCAGTATTTT. It translates to CASSYTSGLFDTQYF.

The genes are TRBV5-5 and TRBJ2-1; 8 bases agree with TRBD2. Germline V gives CDR1 SGHKS, CDR2 YYEKEE (reference sequence). The trim removed 0 bases at V and 7 bases at J, leaving 9 bases unmatched. CDR3 length: 16 residues. The CDR3 protein is CASSLDDGGARNEQFF. CDR3 sequence (DNA): TGTGCCAGCAGCTTGGATGACGGGGGGGCCAGAAATGAGCAGTTCTTC.

V usage is TRBV7-3 and J usage is TRBJ2-7, with TRBD2 matching over 7 bases. The ends lost 5 bases at V and 2 bases at J; junction bases unmatched: 12. Germline loops: CDR1 SGHTA, CDR2 FQGTGA. The CDR3 is made up of 16 amino acids. CDR3 nucleotides: TGTGCCAGCAGCGACCAAGGAGCTAGCGGTGCCTACGAGCAGTACTTC. Encoded protein: CASSDQGASGAYEQYF.

CDR3 DNA sequence: TGTGCCAGCAGTGAGAGGTTGGGTGGCTACACCTTC. It yields the protein CASSERLGGYTF. The chain has TRBV28 and TRBJ1-2, with D unresolved. The V end was cut by 5 bases, the J end by 7 bases, with 11 bases between. CDR1 and CDR2 from the germline V gene are MDHEN and SYDVKM. The CDR3 totals 12 residues.

This chain links TRBV3-1 (or the pseudogene TRBV3-2) with TRBJ2-2, with a tentative D call TRBD2 (5 bases). The CDR3 sequence is 15 residues long. Deletions cut 10 bases from V and 1 base from J, with 16 bases between. Germline values: CDR1 LGHDT, CDR2 YNNKEL (reference sequence). The CDR3 nucleotides read TGTGCCACCAAAGCATCCGCGGGGAACACCGGGGAGCTGTTTTTT. It codes for CATKASAGNTGELFF.

The CDR3 DNA reads TGCGCCAGCAGCCAAGGTGGACAGGGGGCTTCGGGAAACACCATATATTTT. It translates to CASSQGGQGASGNTIYF. This chain joins TRBV4-1 and TRBJ1-3; TRBD1 matches 11 bases. The ends lost 1 base at V and 4 bases at J; junction bases unmatched: 6. Germline V CDR1 and CDR2: MGHRA, YSYEKL. The CDR3 spans 17 residues.

This chain joins TRBV29-1 and TRBJ1-1; perhaps TRBD1 as D (6 bases). The CDR3 runs 14 residues. CDR1 is SQVTM and CDR2 is ANQGSEA in the germline V gene. V gave up 5 bases and J gave up 2 bases, with 15 bases separating them. For the CDR3, the DNA is TGCAGCGTTCAATCTGGGGGCCAAAACACTGAAGCTTTCTTT. As protein: CSVQSGGQNTEAFF.

The gene calls are TRBV21-1 and TRBJ2-7; TRBD2, the table's D call, lacks a check against the DNA. TRBV21-1 counts as a pseudogene. This CDR3 has 16 amino acids. CDR3 residues: CASSPRTSASSYEQYF. DNA of the CDR3: TGTGCCAGCAGCCCCCGGACTAGCGCATCGTCCTACGAGCAGTACTTC.